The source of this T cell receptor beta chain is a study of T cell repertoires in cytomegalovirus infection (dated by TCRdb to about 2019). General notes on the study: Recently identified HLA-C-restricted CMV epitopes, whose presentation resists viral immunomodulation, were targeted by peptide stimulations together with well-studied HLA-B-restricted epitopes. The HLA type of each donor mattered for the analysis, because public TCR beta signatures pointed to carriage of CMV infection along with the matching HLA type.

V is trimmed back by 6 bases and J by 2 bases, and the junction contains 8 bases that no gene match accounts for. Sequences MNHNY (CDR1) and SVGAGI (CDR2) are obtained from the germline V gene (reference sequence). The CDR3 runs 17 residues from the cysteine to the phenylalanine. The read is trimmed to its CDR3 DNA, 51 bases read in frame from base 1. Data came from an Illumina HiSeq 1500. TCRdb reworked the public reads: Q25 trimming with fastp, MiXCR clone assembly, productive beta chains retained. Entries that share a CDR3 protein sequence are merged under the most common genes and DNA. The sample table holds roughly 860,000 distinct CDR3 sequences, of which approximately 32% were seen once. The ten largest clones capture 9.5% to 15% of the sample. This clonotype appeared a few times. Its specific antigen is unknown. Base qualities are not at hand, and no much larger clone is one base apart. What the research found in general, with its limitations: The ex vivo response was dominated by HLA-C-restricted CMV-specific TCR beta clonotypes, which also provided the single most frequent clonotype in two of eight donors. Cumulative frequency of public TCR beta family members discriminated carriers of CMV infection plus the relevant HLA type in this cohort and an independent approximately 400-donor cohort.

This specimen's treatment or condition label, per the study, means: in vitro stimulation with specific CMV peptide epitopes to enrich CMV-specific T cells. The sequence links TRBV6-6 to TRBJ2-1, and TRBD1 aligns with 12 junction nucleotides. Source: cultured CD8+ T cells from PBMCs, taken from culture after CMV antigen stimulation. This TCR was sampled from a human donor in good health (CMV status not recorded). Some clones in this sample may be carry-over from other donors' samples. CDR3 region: CASSPGTGGMTYNEQFF. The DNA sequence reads TGTGCCAGCAGCCCCGGGACAGGGGGCATGACCTACAATGAGCAGTTCTTC.